One and the same sample provided the 30 T cell receptor beta chains below, sequenced in a study of CD8 T cells in ankylosing spondylitis. TCRdb recomputed calls from the 5' RACE reads with MiXCR, one row per CDR3 protein. This sample has 250,000 to 400,000 distinct CDR3 sequences, with around 10% found just once. The sample was blood, either unsorted or a sorted T cell fraction (not recorded which). These receptors were collected from a female donor with ankylosing spondylitis or in good health (not recorded which).

This clonotype was seen ten or more times. V usage is TRBV5-1 and J usage is TRBJ2-1; 8 bases agree with TRBD1. The germline V gene has CDR1 SGHRS and CDR2 YFSETQ. The CDR3 has 16 residues. J was trimmed by 9 bases and V by 4 bases; bases with no gene match: 15. The CDR3 loop is CASSPGPGQDRSEQFF. CDR3 DNA sequence: TGCGCCAGCAGCCCGGGACCGGGACAGGATAGAAGTGAGCAGTTCTTC.

Note on this clonotype: Possible read error: a much larger clone is one base away. The chain is built from TRBV7-2 and TRBJ2-1, with D possibly TRBD2 on 6 matching bases. Between the trimmed V and J ends, which lost 3 bases and 6 bases, there was a span of 12 bases. From germline, CDR1 is SGHTA and CDR2 FQGNSA. This CDR3 contains 14 residues. The CDR3 DNA sequence: TGTGCCAGCAGCTTGGGCAGGGACTGCAATGAGCAGTTCTTC. Encoded protein: CASSLGRDCNEQFF.

In this sample, this clonotype turned up a few times. V gene TRBV19 combines with J gene TRBJ2-3; 10 nucleotides agree with TRBD2. With V trimmed by 4 bases and J by 2 bases, 6 bases remained unmatched. The CDR3 covers 16 residues. Germline lookup yields CDR1 LNHDA and CDR2 SQIVND (reference sequence). The CDR3 loop is CASSTPSGGTTDTQYF. The CDR3 nucleotides read TGTGCCAGTAGTACGCCTAGCGGGGGAACCACAGATACGCAGTATTTT.

J is TRBJ2-5 and V is TRBV5-1; possible D gene TRBD1, 5 bases. Trimming stripped 0 bases from V and 4 bases from J, with 13 bases between. CDR1 and CDR2 (germline): SGHRS, YFSETQ. The CDR3 has 15 residues. In nucleotides, the CDR3 is TGCGCCAGCAGCTTGGGGACCTCAAGGGGAGAGACCCAGTACTTC. This codes for CASSLGTSRGETQYF.

There are many counts of this clonotype. An end of the junction does not agree with germline; a read error may underlie this. V and J are TRBV20-1 and TRBJ2-1, with a weak D call TRBD2 (5 bases). The CDR3 totals 14 residues. Germline V CDR1 and CDR2: DFQATT, SNEGSKA (reference sequence). As DNA, the CDR3 is TGCAGTGTTAGAGGGTTCCGTGAGGGAAATGAGCAGTTCTTC. This sequence encodes CSVRGFREGNEQFF.

This clonotype was seen a few times. The rearrangement joins TRBV18 to TRBJ2-3; D uncertain. Germline V gene sequence: CDR1 KGHSH, CDR2 LQKENI. The germline V and J ends were trimmed by 3 bases and 1 base, with 11 bases remaining between them. The CDR3 totals 15 residues. The CDR3 sequence is CASSPPSTGTDTQYF. In nucleotides, the CDR3 is TGTGCCAGCTCACCCCCCTCTACCGGCACAGATACGCAGTATTTT.

This clonotype was seen only a few times. The V gene is TRBV5-1, the J gene TRBJ2-5, with 12 bases aligning to TRBD2. This CDR3 spans 15 amino acids. V dropped 5 bases and J dropped 6; count of bases not matched to a gene: 8. CDR1 SGHRS and CDR2 YFSETQ come from the germline V gene. CDR3: CASSFLAGGSKTQYF. The CDR3 DNA follows: TGCGCCAGCAGTTTCCTAGCGGGAGGGTCGAAGACCCAGTACTTC.

This clonotype was seen many times. The chain employs TRBV6-2 or TRBV6-3 and TRBJ2-1; TRBD2 is a possible D gene (5 bases). Germline CDR1 is MNHEY and CDR2 is SVGEGT. CDR3 length: 14 amino acids. Trimming took 4 bases from V and 5 from J, leaving 12 bases between them. The CDR3 bases are TGTGCCAGCAGTTGGACGGGAAACGACAATGAGCAGTTCTTC. It codes for CASSWTGNDNEQFF.

This clonotype occurred many times. The J gene is TRBJ1-1, the V gene TRBV5-1; D gene unclear. From germline, CDR1 is SGHRS and CDR2 YFSETQ. This CDR3 comprises 15 residues. V was trimmed by 4 bases and J by 4 bases, leaving 17 bases between them. The DNA for the CDR3 is TGCGCCAGCAGCCAACCTGGGTCATATGGCACTGAAGCTTTCTTT. Amino acid sequence: CASSQPGSYGTEAFF.

The chain employs TRBV5-1 and TRBJ1-2; D call uncertain. V lost 4 bases and J lost 4, with 14 bases in between. From germline, CDR1 is SGHRS and CDR2 YFSETQ. This CDR3 region has 14 residues. The CDR3 coding sequence is TGCGCCAGCAGCCCCAGATGGCAGAGCTATGGCTACACCTTC. Its protein product is CASSPRWQSYGYTF.

The rearrangement joins TRBV19 to TRBJ1-3; no clear D gene. Germline V gene data show CDR1 as LNHDA and CDR2 as SQIVND (reference sequence). Trimming shortened V by 3 bases and J by 4 bases, and 19 bases separated the two germline ends. The CDR3 consists of 17 residues. The CDR3 reads CASSMAYEGPTGNTIYF. In DNA form, the CDR3 reads TGTGCCAGTAGTATGGCCTACGAGGGTCCGACGGGAAACACCATATATTTT.

Details on this clonotype: A read error may be the cause here, since a much bigger clone is one base away. This rearrangement joins TRBV15 to TRBJ1-4; perhaps TRBD1 as D (6 bases). CDR1 is LNHNV, CDR2 YYDKDF, per germline (reference sequence). V lost 0 bases to trimming and J lost 8 bases, with 13 bases between them. This CDR3 contains 15 residues. CDR3 nucleotides: TGTGCCACCAGCAGAGATCGGGGGGCTGGCGAAAAACTGTTTTTT. Protein: CATSRDRGAGEKLFF.

This clonotype was found many times. The chain is built from TRBV5-1 and TRBJ1-5, with D uncertain. CDR1 is SGHRS, CDR2 YFSETQ, per germline. Trimming removed 4 bases at V and 2 bases at J, with 13 bases between. The CDR3 has 15 residues. The DNA for the CDR3 is TGCGCCAGCAGCCAATCGGGGTCAGGCAATCAGCCCCAGCATTTT. It yields the protein CASSQSGSGNQPQHF.

The genes are TRBV7-2 and TRBJ2-1, with TRBD2 matching over 7 bases. The CDR3 totals 14 residues. CDR1 SGHTA and CDR2 FQGNSA come from the germline V gene. V shed 5 bases and J 7 bases; nucleotides not matched to a gene: 8. The CDR3 sequence: CASSPEMRGNEQFF. The CDR3 DNA is TGTGCCAGCAGCCCTGAGATGCGGGGGAATGAGCAGTTCTTC.

This clonotype showed up many times. The chain combines TRBV29-1 with TRBJ2-5, with TRBD1 as a possible D gene (6 bases). The V end was cut by 6 bases, the J end by 3 bases, with 11 bases between. Germline loops: CDR1 SQVTM, CDR2 ANQGSEA. This CDR3 is 12 amino acids long. The CDR3 loop reads CSVTRTEETQYF. The CDR3 coding sequence is TGCAGCGTCACCCGGACAGAAGAGACCCAGTACTTC.

The genes are TRBV5-1 and TRBJ2-1; no firm D call. This CDR3 comprises 13 residues. Germline values: CDR1 SGHRS, CDR2 YFSETQ. V lost 1 base to trimming and J lost 7 bases, with 9 bases between them. CDR3 in DNA: TGCGCCAGCAGCTTGCCCCTAGGGAATGAGCAGTTCTTC. Translated, it gives CASSLPLGNEQFF. The full variable domain, rest sourced from reference TRBV5-1 and TRBJ2-1, is KAGVTQTPRYLIKTRGQQVTLSCSPISGHRSVSWYQQTPGQGLQFLFEYFSETQRNKGNFPGRFSGRQFSNSRSEMNVSTLELGDSALYLCASSLPLGNEQFFGPGTRLTVL.

The sample holds many counts of this clonotype. The V and J genes are TRBV5-8 and TRBJ2-2; no firm D call. The V gene lost 6 bases and the J gene lost 6 bases, with 18 bases spanning the gap. Germline CDR1 and CDR2: SGHTS and YDEGEE. The CDR3 contains 15 residues. In nucleotides, the CDR3 is TGTGCCAGCATACCTACCAGGAGCAGCGCCGGGGAGCTGTTTTTT. Its protein is CASIPTRSSAGELFF.

In this sample, this clonotype turned up many times. The rearrangement links TRBV20-1 to TRBJ1-5; D might be TRBD1 (5 bases). With 7 bases removed from V and 3 bases from J, the gap between germline ends came to 16 bases. CDR1 DFQATT and CDR2 SNEGSKA come from the germline V gene (reference sequence). The CDR3 has 14 residues. Written as DNA, the CDR3 is TGCAGTGTGGTGTCAGGGCTTATCAATCAGCCCCAGCATTTT. Its protein product is CSVVSGLINQPQHF.

This clonotype was recorded many times. The V and J genes are TRBV5-1 and TRBJ2-5; 9 nucleotides line up with TRBD1. CDR3 length: 16 amino acids. Germline CDR1 and CDR2: SGHRS and YFSETQ. The ends lost 4 bases at V and 2 bases at J; junction bases unmatched: 9. The CDR3 loop reads CASSTSTGGLQETQYF. CDR3 coding DNA: TGCGCCAGCAGCACCTCCACAGGGGGCCTACAAGAGACCCAGTACTTC.

This clonotype was seen a handful of times. J is TRBJ2-2 and V is TRBV7-2; 7 bases match TRBD2. This CDR3 region has 12 residues. With 11 bases clipped from V and 5 bases from J, the junction kept 5 bases outside the gene matches. Germline-derived CDR1 and CDR2 are SGHTA and FQGNSA. CDR3 nucleotides: TGTGCCGGGAGGGGACGGACCGGGGAGCTGTTTTTT. This gives the protein CAGRGRTGELFF.

This clonotype was observed a single time. A single base separates this from a much larger clone, so it may be a read error. V and J are TRBV15 and TRBJ2-1; TRBD1 matches 7 bases. CDR3 size: 14 residues. Germline values: CDR1 LNHNV, CDR2 YYDKDF (reference sequence). The J segment lost 5 bases and the V segment lost 2 bases, leaving 3 bases of the junction unmatched. The CDR3 here is CATSRTGQHNEQFF. CDR3 nucleotide sequence: TGTGCCACCAGCAGAACGGGACAGCACAATGAGCAGTTCTTC.

The CDR3 region is CASVGINYGYTF. The CDR3 nucleotides are TGTGCCAGTGTCGGGATAAACTATGGCTACACCTTC. V usage is TRBV2 and J usage is TRBJ1-2; D call uncertain. CDR3 length: 12 amino acids. Germline lookup yields CDR1 SNHLY and CDR2 FYNNEI. Trimming cost V 9 bases and J 2 bases, with 10 bases left between them. Full variable domain (missing parts from reference TRBV2 and TRBJ1-2): EPEVTQTPSHQVTQMGQEVILRCVPISNHLYFYWYRQILGQKVEFLVSFYNNEISEKSEIFDDQFSVERPDGSNFTLKIRSTKLEDSAMYFCASVGINYGYTFGSGTRLTVV.

V is TRBV25-1 and J is TRBJ2-1, with TRBD2 matching over 9 bases. CDR3 length: 16 amino acids. V gave up 4 bases and J gave up 4 bases; unmatched junction bases: 8. In germline, CDR1 is MGHDK, CDR2 SYGVNS. DNA of the CDR3: TGTGCCAGCAGTGGCCGTGTACTAGCGGGTTACAATGAGCAGTTCTTC. Its translation: CASSGRVLAGYNEQFF.

This clonotype has a handful of counts. J is TRBJ1-5 and V is TRBV27, with D possibly TRBD1 on 5 matching bases. Germline V gives CDR1 MNHEY, CDR2 SMNVEV (reference sequence). There are 15 residues in the CDR3. Trimming shortened V by 2 bases and J by 5 bases, and 13 bases separated the two germline ends. The CDR3 DNA sequence: TGTGCCAGCAGTTTAACAGGCCTCCCCTATCAGCCCCAGCATTTT. Amino acids: CASSLTGLPYQPQHF.

Points on this clonotype: At one of its ends the junction is not consistent with the germline gene, which may arise from a read error. The CDR3 bases are TGTGCCAGCAGCTTAGAACTAGCGGGGGGGCCCTACGAGCAGTCCTTC. It yields the protein CASSLELAGGPYEQSF. This chain uses TRBV7-8 with TRBJ2-7, with 13 positions matching TRBD2. Germline V lookup: CDR1 SGHVS, CDR2 FQNEAQ. CDR3 size: 16 residues.

This clonotype was counted at least ten times. This chain uses TRBV3-1 with TRBJ2-5; 9 bases are a match to TRBD2. The CDR3 covers 16 residues. The trim removed 4 bases at V and 2 bases at J, leaving 8 bases unmatched. Germline lookup yields CDR1 LGHDT and CDR2 YNNKEL (reference sequence). As DNA, the CDR3 is TGTGCCAGCAGCCTCCTGACTAGCGGTTTTCAAGAGACCCAGTACTTC. Translated, it gives CASSLLTSGFQETQYF.

In this sample, this clonotype turned up many times. V usage is TRBV9 and J usage is TRBJ2-1; D is ambiguous. CDR1 and CDR2 (germline): SGDLS, YYNGEE. Trimming took 3 bases from V and 7 from J, leaving 17 bases between them. This CDR3 comprises 15 residues. The CDR3 spells CASSGARQWINEQFF. The CDR3 coding sequence is TGTGCCAGCAGCGGGGCCCGTCAGTGGATAAATGAGCAGTTCTTC.

This chain uses TRBV7-2 with TRBJ2-5, with TRBD2 matching over 7 bases. The CDR3 consists of 14 residues. Germline CDR1 is SGHTA and CDR2 is FQGNSA. V trimming: 3 bases; J trimming: 5 bases; junction bases outside the gene matches: 6. This CDR3 reads CASSLGGTWETQYF. As DNA, the CDR3 is TGTGCCAGCAGCTTGGGAGGGACTTGGGAGACCCAGTACTTC.

This clonotype was recorded at least ten times. The chain links TRBV12-3 or TRBV12-4 to TRBJ2-1; D is uncertain. The CDR3 loop spans 15 amino acids. Trimming left V 6 bases short and J 0 bases short, with 12 bases between. CDR3 in amino acids: CASSPGPISYNEQFF. In DNA form, the CDR3 reads TGTGCCAGCAGCCCCGGACCTATCTCCTACAATGAGCAGTTCTTC.

This clonotype occurred a few times. The chain has TRBV20-1 and TRBJ2-1; TRBD1 matches at 8 bases. The V segment lost 5 bases and the J segment 9 bases; nucleotides outside the gene matches: 12. CDR1 is DFQATT and CDR2 is SNEGSKA in the germline V gene (reference sequence). This CDR3 spans 14 amino acids. The CDR3, as DNA: TGCAGTGCTCGAAAGGGACAGGCCAGTAGTGAGCAGTTCTTC. Amino acids: CSARKGQASSEQFF.